This T cell receptor (beta chain) originates from a study of T-cell memory formation after mild COVID-19. Overall study: The TCR clusters were mostly specific to one donor.

Study observations and caveats: Later expanders leaned toward CD4+, whereas clones contracting from day 15 to 85 were balanced CD4/CD8.

Points on this clonotype: Its antigen is unidentified.

TCR alpha and TCR beta cDNA libraries carrying sample barcodes and UMIs were produced by 5'RACE using constant-segment primers. TCRdb ran MiXCR on the 5' RACE reads and lists one entry per CDR3 protein. The sample has 98,000 or so distinct CDR3 sequences; 18% are singletons. CDR3 size: 14 residues. The germline V gene encodes CDR1 SGHRS and CDR2 YFSETQ. V lost 3 bases and J lost 6, with 13 bases in between. This sequence originates from a young man who had mild COVID-19 (a few samples of this study predate the infection). Cell type and time point are not known. Specimen: PBMCs or a T cell subset sorted from them (not recorded which). The V and J genes are TRBV5-1 and TRBJ1-5, with D maybe TRBD1 (5 bases). The CDR3 here is CASSWDGPGQPQHF. In nucleotides, the CDR3 is TGCGCCAGCAGCTGGGACGGGCCCGGTCAGCCCCAGCATTTT.